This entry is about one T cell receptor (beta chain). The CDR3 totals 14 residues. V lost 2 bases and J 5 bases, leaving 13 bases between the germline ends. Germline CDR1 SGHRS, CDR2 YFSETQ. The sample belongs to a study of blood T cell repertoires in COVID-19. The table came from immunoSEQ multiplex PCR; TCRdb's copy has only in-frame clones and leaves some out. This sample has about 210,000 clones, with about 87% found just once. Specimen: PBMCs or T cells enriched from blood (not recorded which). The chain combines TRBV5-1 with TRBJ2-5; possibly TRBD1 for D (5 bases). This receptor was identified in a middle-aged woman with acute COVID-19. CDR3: CASSFFQGRETQYF. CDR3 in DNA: TGCGCCAGCAGCTTTTTCCAGGGCAGGGAGACCCAGTACTTC.